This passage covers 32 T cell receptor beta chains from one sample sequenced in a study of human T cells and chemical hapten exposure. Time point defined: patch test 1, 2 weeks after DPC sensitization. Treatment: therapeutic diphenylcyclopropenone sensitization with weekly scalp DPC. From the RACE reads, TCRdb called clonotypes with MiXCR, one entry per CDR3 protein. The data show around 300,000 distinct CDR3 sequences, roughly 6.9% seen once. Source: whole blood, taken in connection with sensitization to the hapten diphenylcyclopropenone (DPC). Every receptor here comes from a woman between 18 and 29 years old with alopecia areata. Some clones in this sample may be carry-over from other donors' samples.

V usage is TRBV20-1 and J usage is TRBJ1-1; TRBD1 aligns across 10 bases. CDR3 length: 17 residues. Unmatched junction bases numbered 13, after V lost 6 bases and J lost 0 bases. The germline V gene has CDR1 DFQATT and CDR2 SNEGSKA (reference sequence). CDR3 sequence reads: CSAPDRGKGLMNTEAFF. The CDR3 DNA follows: TGCAGTGCCCCGGACAGGGGGAAGGGCCTTATGAACACTGAAGCTTTCTTT.

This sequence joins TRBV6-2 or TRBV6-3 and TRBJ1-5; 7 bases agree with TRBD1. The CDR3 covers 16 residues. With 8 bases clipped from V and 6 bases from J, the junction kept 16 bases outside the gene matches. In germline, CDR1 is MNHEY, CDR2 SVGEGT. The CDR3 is CASRREKQGIGQPQHF. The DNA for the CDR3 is TGTGCCAGCCGTCGGGAGAAACAGGGGATCGGTCAGCCCCAGCATTTT.

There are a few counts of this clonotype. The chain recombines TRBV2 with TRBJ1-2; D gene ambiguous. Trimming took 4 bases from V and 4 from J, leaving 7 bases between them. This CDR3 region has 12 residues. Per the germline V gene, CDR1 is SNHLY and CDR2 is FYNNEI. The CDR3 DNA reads TGTGCCAGCAGTGTGGGCCTCTATGGCTACACCTTC. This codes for CASSVGLYGYTF.

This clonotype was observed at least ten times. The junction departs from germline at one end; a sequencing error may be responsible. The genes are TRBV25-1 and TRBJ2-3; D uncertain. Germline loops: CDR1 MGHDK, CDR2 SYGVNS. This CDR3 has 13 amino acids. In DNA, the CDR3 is TGTGCCAGCACTGAATGGGGCACAGATACGCAGTATTTT. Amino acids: CASTEWGTDTQYF.

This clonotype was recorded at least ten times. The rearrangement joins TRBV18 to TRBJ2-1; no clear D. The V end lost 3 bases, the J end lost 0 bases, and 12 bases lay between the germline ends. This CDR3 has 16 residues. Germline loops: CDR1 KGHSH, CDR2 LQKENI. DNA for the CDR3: TGTGCCAGCTCACCCCCCTCGGCCCGCTCCTACAATGAGCAGTTCTTC. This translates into CASSPPSARSYNEQFF.

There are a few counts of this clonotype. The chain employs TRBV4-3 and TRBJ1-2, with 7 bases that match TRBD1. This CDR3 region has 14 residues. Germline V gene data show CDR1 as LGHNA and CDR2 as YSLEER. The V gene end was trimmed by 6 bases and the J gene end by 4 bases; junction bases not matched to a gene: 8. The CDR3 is CASSTGATGYGYTF. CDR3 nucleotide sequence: TGCGCCAGCAGTACAGGGGCAACAGGCTATGGCTACACCTTC.

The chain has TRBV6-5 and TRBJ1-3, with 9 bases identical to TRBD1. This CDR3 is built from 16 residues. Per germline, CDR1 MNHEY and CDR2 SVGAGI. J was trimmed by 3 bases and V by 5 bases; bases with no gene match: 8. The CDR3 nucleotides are TGTGCCAGCAGTGACGGGACAGGGAAAGGTGGAAACACCATATATTTT. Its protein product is CASSDGTGKGGNTIYF.

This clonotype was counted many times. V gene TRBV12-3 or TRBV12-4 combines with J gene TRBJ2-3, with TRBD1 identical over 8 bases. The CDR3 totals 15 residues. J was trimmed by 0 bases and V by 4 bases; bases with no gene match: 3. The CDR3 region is CASSSTGDSTDTQYF. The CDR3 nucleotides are TGTGCCAGCAGTTCGACAGGGGATAGCACAGATACGCAGTATTTT.

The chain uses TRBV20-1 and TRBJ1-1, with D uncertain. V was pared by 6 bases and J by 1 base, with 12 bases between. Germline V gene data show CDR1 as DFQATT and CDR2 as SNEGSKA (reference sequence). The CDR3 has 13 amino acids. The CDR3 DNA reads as TGCAGTGCCCCAGGATTGGCGAACACTGAAGCTTTCTTT. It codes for CSAPGLANTEAFF.

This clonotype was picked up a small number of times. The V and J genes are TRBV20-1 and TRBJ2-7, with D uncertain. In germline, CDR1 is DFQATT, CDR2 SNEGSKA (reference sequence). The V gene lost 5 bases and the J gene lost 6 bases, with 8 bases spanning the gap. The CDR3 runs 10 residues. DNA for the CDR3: TGCAGTGCTGAGGCGCGCGAGCAGTACTTC. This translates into CSAEAREQYF.

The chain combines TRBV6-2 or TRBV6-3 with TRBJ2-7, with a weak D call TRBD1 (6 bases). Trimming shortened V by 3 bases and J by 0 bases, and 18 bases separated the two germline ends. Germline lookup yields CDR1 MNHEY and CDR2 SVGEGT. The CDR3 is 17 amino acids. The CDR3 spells CASSYRRYRATSYEQYF. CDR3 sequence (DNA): TGTGCCAGCAGTTATAGAAGATACAGGGCTACCTCCTACGAGCAGTACTTC.

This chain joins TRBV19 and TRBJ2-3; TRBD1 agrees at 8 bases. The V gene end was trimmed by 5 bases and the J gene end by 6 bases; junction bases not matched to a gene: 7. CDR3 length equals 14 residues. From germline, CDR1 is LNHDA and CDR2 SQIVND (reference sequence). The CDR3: CASSPRTGRDTQYF. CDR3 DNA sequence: TGTGCCAGTAGTCCAAGGACAGGGAGGGATACGCAGTATTTT.

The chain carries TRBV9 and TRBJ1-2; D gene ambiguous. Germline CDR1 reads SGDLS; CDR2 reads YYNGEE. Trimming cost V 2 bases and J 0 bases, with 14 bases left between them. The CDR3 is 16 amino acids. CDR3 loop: CASSVRPGKSNYGYTF. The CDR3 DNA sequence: TGTGCCAGCAGCGTCCGTCCTGGAAAGTCTAACTATGGCTACACCTTC.

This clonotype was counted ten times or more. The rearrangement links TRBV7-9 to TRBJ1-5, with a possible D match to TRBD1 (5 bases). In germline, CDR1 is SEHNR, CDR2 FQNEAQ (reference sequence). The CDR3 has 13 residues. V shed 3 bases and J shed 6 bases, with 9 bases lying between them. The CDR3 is CASSFLGAQPQHF. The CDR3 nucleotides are TGTGCCAGCAGCTTTCTCGGGGCTCAGCCCCAGCATTTT.

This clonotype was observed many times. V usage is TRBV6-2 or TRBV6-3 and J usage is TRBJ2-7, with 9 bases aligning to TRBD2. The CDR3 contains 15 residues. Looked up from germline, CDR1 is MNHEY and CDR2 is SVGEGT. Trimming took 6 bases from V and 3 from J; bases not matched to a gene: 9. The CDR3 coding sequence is TGTGCCAGCAGGCCCGGGACTAGCAATGTCTACGAGCAGTACTTC. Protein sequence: CASRPGTSNVYEQYF.

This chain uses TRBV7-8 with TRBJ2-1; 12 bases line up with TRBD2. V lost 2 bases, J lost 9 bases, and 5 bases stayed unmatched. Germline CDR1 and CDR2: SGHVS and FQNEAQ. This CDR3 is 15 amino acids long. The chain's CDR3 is CASSLRLAGEGEQFF. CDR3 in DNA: TGTGCCAGCAGCTTAAGACTAGCGGGGGAGGGTGAGCAGTTCTTC.

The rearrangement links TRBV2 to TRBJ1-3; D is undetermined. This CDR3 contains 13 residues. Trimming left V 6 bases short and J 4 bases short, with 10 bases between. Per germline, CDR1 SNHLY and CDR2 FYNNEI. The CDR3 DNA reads TGTGCCAGCAGCTCCGTGGGGGGAAACACCATATATTTT. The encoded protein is CASSSVGGNTIYF.

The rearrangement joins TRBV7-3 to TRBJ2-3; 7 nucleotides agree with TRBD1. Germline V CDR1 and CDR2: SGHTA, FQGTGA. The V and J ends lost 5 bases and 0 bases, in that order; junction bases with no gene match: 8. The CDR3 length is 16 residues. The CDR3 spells CASSPQTGPSTDTQYF. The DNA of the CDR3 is TGTGCCAGCAGCCCCCAGACAGGGCCGAGCACAGATACGCAGTATTTT.

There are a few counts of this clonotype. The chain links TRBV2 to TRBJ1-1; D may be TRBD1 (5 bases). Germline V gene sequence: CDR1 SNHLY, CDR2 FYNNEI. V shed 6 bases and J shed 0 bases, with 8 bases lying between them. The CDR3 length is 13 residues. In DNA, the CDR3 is TGTGCCAGCAGGGGGACTATGAACACTGAAGCTTTCTTT. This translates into CASRGTMNTEAFF.

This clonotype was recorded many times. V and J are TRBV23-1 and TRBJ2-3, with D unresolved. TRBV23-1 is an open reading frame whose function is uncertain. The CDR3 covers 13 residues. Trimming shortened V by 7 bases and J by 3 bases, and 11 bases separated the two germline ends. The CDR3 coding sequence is TGCGCCAGCACAAGCGTCGGGACAGATACGCAGTATTTT. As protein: CASTSVGTDTQYF.

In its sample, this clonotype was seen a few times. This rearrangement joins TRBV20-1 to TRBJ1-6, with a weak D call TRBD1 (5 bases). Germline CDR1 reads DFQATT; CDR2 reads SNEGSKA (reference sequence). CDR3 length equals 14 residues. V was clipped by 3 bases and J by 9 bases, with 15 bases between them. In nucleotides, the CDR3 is TGCAGTGCTAGCAAGGACACCAGCACTTCACCCCTCCACTTT. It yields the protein CSASKDTSTSPLHF.

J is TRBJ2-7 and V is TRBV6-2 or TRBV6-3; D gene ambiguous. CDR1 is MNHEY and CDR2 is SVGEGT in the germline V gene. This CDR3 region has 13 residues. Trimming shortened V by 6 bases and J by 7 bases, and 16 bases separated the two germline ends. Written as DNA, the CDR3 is TGTGCCAGCAGCAATGCCCCCTCAGTGGAGCAGTACTTC. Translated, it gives CASSNAPSVEQYF.

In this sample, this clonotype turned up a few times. This CDR3 reads CAAKRDFMNTEAFF. DNA of the CDR3: TGTGCCGCCAAGAGAGATTTCATGAACACTGAAGCTTTCTTT. The chain uses TRBV6-5 and TRBJ1-1; D remains unclear. CDR1 is MNHEY, CDR2 SVGAGI, per germline. Trimming removed 11 bases from V and 0 bases from J, with 16 bases in between. The CDR3 covers 14 residues.

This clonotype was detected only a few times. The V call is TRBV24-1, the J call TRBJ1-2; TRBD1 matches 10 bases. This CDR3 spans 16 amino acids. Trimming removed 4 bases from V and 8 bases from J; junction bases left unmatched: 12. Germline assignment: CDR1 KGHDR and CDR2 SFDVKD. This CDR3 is CATSEGTGDSFEGYTF. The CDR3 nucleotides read TGTGCCACCAGTGAAGGGACAGGGGACTCATTCGAGGGCTACACCTTC.

CDR3 region: CATGPGPLHF. The CDR3 DNA reads TGTGCCACCGGACCCGGCCCCCTCCACTTT. The V gene is TRBV6-1, the J gene TRBJ1-6; D not resolved. The CDR3 spans 10 residues. Germline V gene lookup returns CDR1 MNHNS and CDR2 SASEGT. Trimming took off 10 bases at V and 13 bases at J, with 11 bases between the two ends.

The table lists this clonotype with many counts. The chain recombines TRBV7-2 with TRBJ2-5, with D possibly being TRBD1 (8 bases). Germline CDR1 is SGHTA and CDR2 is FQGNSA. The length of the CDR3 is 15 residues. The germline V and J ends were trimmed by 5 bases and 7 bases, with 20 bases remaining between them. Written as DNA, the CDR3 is TGTGCCAGCAGCCCCGGACAGGGACTAAAGGGGACCCAGTACTTC. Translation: CASSPGQGLKGTQYF.

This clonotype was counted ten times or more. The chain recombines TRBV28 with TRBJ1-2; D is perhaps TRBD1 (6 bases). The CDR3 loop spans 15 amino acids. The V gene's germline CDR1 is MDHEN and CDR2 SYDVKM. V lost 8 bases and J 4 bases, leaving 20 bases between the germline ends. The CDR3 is CASFMAGEGGYGYTF. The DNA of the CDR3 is TGTGCCAGCTTCATGGCAGGGGAAGGGGGCTATGGCTACACCTTC.

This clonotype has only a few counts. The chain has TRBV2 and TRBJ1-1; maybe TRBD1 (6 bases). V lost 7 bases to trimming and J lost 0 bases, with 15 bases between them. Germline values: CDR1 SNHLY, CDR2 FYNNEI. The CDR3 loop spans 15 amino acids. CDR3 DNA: TGTGCCAGCACTGGGGTTGGGGGCATGAACACTGAAGCTTTCTTT. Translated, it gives CASTGVGGMNTEAFF.

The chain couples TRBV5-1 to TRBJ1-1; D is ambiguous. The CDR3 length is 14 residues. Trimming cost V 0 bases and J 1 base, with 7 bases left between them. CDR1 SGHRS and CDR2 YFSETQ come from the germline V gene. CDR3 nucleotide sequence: TGCGCCAGCAGCTTGGATACGGCGAACACTGAAGCTTTCTTT. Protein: CASSLDTANTEAFF. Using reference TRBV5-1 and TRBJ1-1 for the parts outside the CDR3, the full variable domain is KAGVTQTPRYLIKTRGQQVTLSCSPISGHRSVSWYQQTPGQGLQFLFEYFSETQRNKGNFPGRFSGRQFSNSRSEMNVSTLELGDSALYLCASSLDTANTEAFFGQGTRLTVV.

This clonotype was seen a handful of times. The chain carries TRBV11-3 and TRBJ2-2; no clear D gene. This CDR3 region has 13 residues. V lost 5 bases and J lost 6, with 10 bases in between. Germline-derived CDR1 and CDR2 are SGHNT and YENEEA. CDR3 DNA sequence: TGTGCCAGCAGCCTACATTATCCCGGGGAGCTGTTTTTT. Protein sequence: CASSLHYPGELFF.

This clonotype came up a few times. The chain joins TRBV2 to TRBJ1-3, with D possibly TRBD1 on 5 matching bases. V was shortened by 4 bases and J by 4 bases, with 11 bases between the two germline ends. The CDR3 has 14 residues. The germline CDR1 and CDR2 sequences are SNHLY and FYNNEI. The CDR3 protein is CASSVGQTGNTIYF. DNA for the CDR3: TGTGCCAGCAGTGTGGGGCAAACCGGAAACACCATATATTTT.

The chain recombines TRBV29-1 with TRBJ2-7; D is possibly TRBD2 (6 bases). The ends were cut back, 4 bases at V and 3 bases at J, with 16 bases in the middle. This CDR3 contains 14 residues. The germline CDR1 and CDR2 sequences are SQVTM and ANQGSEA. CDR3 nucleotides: TGCAGCGTTGGGGTCCCGGGAGCCGACTACGAGCAGTACTTC. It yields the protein CSVGVPGADYEQYF.